Listed below are T cell receptor beta chains from one sample, sequenced in a study of T cell repertoires in cytomegalovirus infection. Using its own MiXCR run on the reads, TCRdb lists one record per CDR3 protein. The data contain approximately 200,000 distinct CDR3 sequences, approximately 28% of them singletons. The source material was PBMCs. The receptors shown here come from a human donor in good health (CMV status not recorded). Some clones in this sample may be carry-over from other donors' samples. Each CDR3 is given with its conserved first and last residue. Fields, in order: J gene, V gene, clone size, D gene, CDR3 DNA, CDR3 protein. A D gene is named only where the DNA matches it firmly. A clone size is listed for some rows: how often the clone was seen (once, few, many), or a class if it is expanded.

TRBJ2-3	TRBV6-2/TRBV6-3	few	TRBD2	TGTGCCAGCAGTTCGGGACTAGAAGATACGCAGTATTTT	CASSSGLEDTQYF
TRBJ2-5	TRBV7-2	many	TRBD2	TGTGCCAGCAGCCCCGGAGGTAGCGGGGGGGTTTCCCAGTACTTC	CASSPGGSGGVSQYF
TRBJ2-3	TRBV11-2	-	-	TGTGCCAGCAGCTTAGGGGTCATCACAGATACGCAGTATTTT	CASSLGVITDTQYF
TRBJ2-7	TRBV20-1	few	-	TGCAGTGCTAGAGATGGAGTAGGGGGGCGCTACGAGCAGTACTTC	CSARDGVGGRYEQYF
TRBJ1-6	TRBV7-3	few	-	TGTGCCAGCAGCTTAACCAGGGATTCACCCCTCCACTTT	CASSLTRDSPLHF
TRBJ2-2	TRBV7-8	many	-	TGTGCCAGCACCCCGGGAGACCGGCAGTTTACCGGGGAGCTGTTTTTT	CASTPGDRQFTGELFF
TRBJ1-2	TRBV19	few	-	TGTGCCAGTAGTATGTCGACGGAGAACTATGGCTACACCTTC	CASSMSTENYGYTF
TRBJ2-2	TRBV19	-	TRBD2	TGTGCCAGTAACTTACTAGCGGGGAGAAACACCGGGGAGCTGTTTTTT	CASNLLAGRNTGELFF
TRBJ2-7	TRBV7-4	-	-	TGTGCCAGCAGCTCGGACAAGGGCGGTCAGTACTTC	CASSSDKGGQYF
TRBJ2-7	TRBV7-9	-	TRBD1	TGTGCCAGCAGCTCAGGACAGGGCTTCTACGAGCAGTACTTC	CASSSGQGFYEQYF
TRBJ1-6	TRBV7-9	-	-	TGTGCCAGCAGCTTAGACAATGGCGGATCACCCCTCCACTTT	CASSLDNGGSPLHF
TRBJ2-1	TRBV6-2/TRBV6-3	-	-	TGTGCCAGCAGTAACGGGGATAAGCAGTTCTTC	CASSNGDKQFF
TRBJ1-1	TRBV6-2/TRBV6-3	-	-	TGTGCCAGCAGTTACACTCCGAGGACGGGATCTGAAGCTTTCTTT	CASSYTPRTGSEAFF
TRBJ1-1	TRBV10-3	few	-	TGTGCCATCAGGACTGCCGGGGCGAACACTGAAGCTTTCTTT	CAIRTAGANTEAFF
TRBJ2-5	TRBV29-1	-	TRBD1	TGCAGCGTAGGACAGGTCGGGGAGACCCAGTACTTC	CSVGQVGETQYF
TRBJ2-3	TRBV7-6	many	-	TGTGCCAGCAGCCGGGACTCAGATACGCAGTATTTT	CASSRDSDTQYF
TRBJ2-1	TRBV7-8	many	-	TGTGCCAGCAGCACCCCACGGAGGGCGGGGAGGCGGAATGAGCAGTTCTTC	CASSTPRRAGRRNEQFF
TRBJ1-2	TRBV20-1	-	TRBD1	TGCAGTGCGCCCGGGACAGGGTCGTCGTTAGGCTATGGCTACACCTTC	CSAPGTGSSLGYGYTF
TRBJ2-7	TRBV7-2	few	-	TGTGCCAGCAGCTTAGTGAACAGTGGGGAGCAGTACTTC	CASSLVNSGEQYF
TRBJ2-5	TRBV6-6	-	-	TGTGCCAGCAGCTTGCCCGGACAAGAGACCCAGTACTTC	CASSLPGQETQYF
TRBJ1-5	TRBV7-6	-	TRBD1	TGTGCCAGCAGCTTGCAGGGACAGCCCAATCAGCCCCAGCATTTT	CASSLQGQPNQPQHF
TRBJ2-7	TRBV7-9	few	TRBD2	TGTGCCAGCAGCCGGACTAGCGGGGGATCCTACGAGCAGTACTTC	CASSRTSGGSYEQYF
TRBJ1-1	TRBV7-3	few	-	TGTGCCAGCAGCTTTTCGAGAACGCAATCTGAAGCTTTCTTT	CASSFSRTQSEAFF
TRBJ2-3	TRBV20-1	-	TRBD2	TGCAGTGCTAGAGATCGACTAGCGGGGAACACAGATACGCAGTATTTT	CSARDRLAGNTDTQYF
TRBJ1-5	TRBV19	once	-	TGTGCCAGTAGTATAGAGGTAGGCAGGAGCTTTAGCAATCAGCCCCAGCATTTT	CASSIEVGRSFSNQPQHF
TRBJ1-1	TRBV20-1	few	TRBD1	TGCAGTGCAAGTAGGGACAGGAACACTGAAGCTTTCTTT	CSASRDRNTEAFF
TRBJ2-3	TRBV3-1	few	-	TGTGCCAGCAGCCAAGAGGTACAGGTCACAGATACGCAGTATTTT	CASSQEVQVTDTQYF
TRBJ1-5	TRBV7-4	-	-	TGTGCCAGCAGCATCGGGACGGGGGGACAGCCCCAGCATTTT	CASSIGTGGQPQHF
TRBJ1-1	TRBV7-8	many	-	TGTGCCAGCAGCTCCGCGACATCGGTTCCTTTCTTT	CASSSATSVPFF
TRBJ2-7	TRBV11-2	-	-	TGTTCCAGCAGCTTACACACGACCTACGAGCAGTACTTC	CSSSLHTTYEQYF
TRBJ1-1	TRBV27	-	-	TGTGCCAGCAGATTGACCCCAGAGAACACTGAAGCTTTCTTT	CASRLTPENTEAFF
TRBJ2-5	TRBV12-3/TRBV12-4	many	TRBD1	TGTGCCAGCAGCCGCGACAGGGTCCAAGAGACCCAGTACTTC	CASSRDRVQETQYF
TRBJ2-5	TRBV12-3/TRBV12-4	few	-	TGTGCCAGCAGTTTAAGGTCTATCCAAGAGACCCAGTACTTC	CASSLRSIQETQYF
TRBJ1-5	TRBV2	once	-	TGTGCCGGCAGCCTCCGGGACCTAAATCAGCCCCAGCATTTT	CAGSLRDLNQPQHF
TRBJ1-1	TRBV2	-	-	TGTGCCAGCAGTGTTCGGGGAACTGAAGCTTTCTTT	CASSVRGTEAFF
TRBJ1-5	TRBV19	-	-	TGTGCCACCGGGGACACCGGACGGCCCCAGCATTTT	CATGDTGRPQHF
TRBJ1-2	TRBV7-2	-	TRBD1	TGTGCCAGCAGCAGAGGGGACAGGGGGCAGGGCTACACCTTC	CASSRGDRGQGYTF
TRBJ1-3	TRBV7-9	-	-	TGTGCCAGCAGCTTACCCAGGGCTCAGACCATATATTTT	CASSLPRAQTIYF
TRBJ1-1	TRBV12-3/TRBV12-4	many	-	TGTGCCAGCACCGCCCGGTTGGGTACTGAAGCTTTCTTT	CASTARLGTEAFF
TRBJ1-4	TRBV20-1	-	-	TGCAGTGCTTTGGGGTCCGGAAGGGCAACTAATGAAAAACTGTTTTTT	CSALGSGRATNEKLFF
TRBJ1-6	TRBV7-2	many	-	TGTGCCAGCAGCTTAGGGAGAAATTCACCCCTCCACTTT	CASSLGRNSPLHF
TRBJ1-1	TRBV6-6	few	TRBD1	TGTGCCAGCAGTTACAGGACAGGGGCTGAAGCTTTCTTT	CASSYRTGAEAFF
TRBJ2-3	TRBV12-5	-	-	TGTGCTAGTGGTTCCGGACAGCAAACAGATACGCAGTATTTT	CASGSGQQTDTQYF
TRBJ1-5	TRBV7-2	-	-	TGTGCCAGCAGCAGCCGGGAGGACAGTCAGCCCCAGCATTTT	CASSSREDSQPQHF
TRBJ1-1	TRBV6-2/TRBV6-3	-	-	TGTGCCAGCGTCCTCAGAGGTGGGTTACAGGATATCACTGAAGCTTTCTTT	CASVLRGGLQDITEAFF
TRBJ1-2	TRBV7-9	few	-	TGTGCCAGCAGCTTAATCCCCGGCTATGGCTACACCTTC	CASSLIPGYGYTF